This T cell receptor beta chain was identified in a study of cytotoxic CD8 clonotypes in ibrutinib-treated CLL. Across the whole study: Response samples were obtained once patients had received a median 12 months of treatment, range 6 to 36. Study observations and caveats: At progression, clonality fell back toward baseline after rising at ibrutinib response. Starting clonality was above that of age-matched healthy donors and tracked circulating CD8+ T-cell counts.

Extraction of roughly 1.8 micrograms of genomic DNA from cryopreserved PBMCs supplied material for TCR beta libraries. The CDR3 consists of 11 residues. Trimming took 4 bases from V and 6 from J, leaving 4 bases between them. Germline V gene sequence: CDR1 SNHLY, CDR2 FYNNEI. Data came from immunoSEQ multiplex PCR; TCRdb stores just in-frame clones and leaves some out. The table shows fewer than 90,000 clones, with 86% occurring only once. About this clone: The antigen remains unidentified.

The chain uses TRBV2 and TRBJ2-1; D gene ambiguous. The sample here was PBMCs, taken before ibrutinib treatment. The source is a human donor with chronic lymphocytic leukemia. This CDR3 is CASSGPNEQFF. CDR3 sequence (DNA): TGTGCCAGCAGTGGTCCCAATGAGCAGTTCTTC.